This section outlines one T cell receptor beta chain sequence together with its context. This clonotype was counted a few times. Its antigen is currently not known. No clone much larger than this one lies a single base away; base qualities are absent. For CDR1 and CDR2, the germline V gene lists SGDLS and YYNGEE. V is shortened by 4 bases, J by 0 bases, and the region joining them spans 13 bases. The CDR3 spans 15 residues, from the cysteine through the phenylalanine. Only the CDR3 DNA is retained, 45 bases long and in frame from the first base. This entry is derived from a study of T cell repertoires in cytomegalovirus infection (dated by TCRdb to the late 2010s). Looking at the study overall: The HLA type of each donor mattered for the analysis, because public TCR beta signatures pointed to carriage of CMV infection along with the matching HLA type.

TCRdb names Illumina HiSeq 1500 as the instrument used. TCRdb reprocessing: public reads trimmed at Q25 with fastp, clones called with MiXCR, in-frame beta chains kept. CDR3 protein duplicates are merged, each entry listing the most common genes and DNA. This sample gives about 360,000 distinct CDR3 sequences in total; around 18% of them show up just once. The ten biggest clones cover approximately 8% of the sample. Summary of the overall study and its limitations: The ex vivo response was dominated by HLA-C-restricted CMV-specific TCR beta clonotypes, which also provided the single most frequent clonotype in two of eight donors. Cumulative frequency of public TCR beta family members discriminated carriers of CMV infection plus the relevant HLA type in this cohort and an independent 352-donor cohort.

The sequence joins TRBV9 to TRBJ1-1; the D gene is perhaps TRBD1, from 5 matching bases. The specimen sequenced was PBMCs. The source of this sequence is a human donor in good health (CMV status not recorded). Some clones in this sample may be carry-over from other donors' samples. CDR3 protein: CASSPHGAMNTEAFF. The DNA reads TGTGCCAGCAGCCCTCACGGGGCTATGAACACTGAAGCTTTCTTT.